This TCR beta chain was sequenced for a study of CD4 T cells in relation to SARS-CoV-2 and coronaviruses. About the study: The HLA restriction of the shared crossreactive spike epitopes was mapped.

Remarks on this clone: Its antigen remains unidentified.

Before the COVID-19 pandemic, during about 2010-2018, CD4+ T cells were taken from unexposed donors. Trimming cost V 5 bases and J 3 bases; bases outside gene matches: 9. Germline-derived CDR1 and CDR2 are SGHTA and FQGNSA. The CDR3 is made up of 15 amino acids. Study results and limitations: Crossreactive clones expanded significantly less to SARS-CoV-2 than monoreactive clones.

Measured with immunoSEQ multiplex PCR; TCRdb has only the in-frame clones, and not every one. The table has tens of thousands of clones, 86% seen once. This TCR was sampled from a human donor in good health. Sequenced material: memory CD4+ T cells from PBMCs. This chain links TRBV7-2 with TRBJ2-5; TRBD2 matches at 7 bases. CDR3 coding DNA: TGTGCCAGCAGCCCGCCCCCGGGACTAAAAGAGACCCAGTACTTC. Its translation is CASSPPPGLKETQYF.